The T cell receptor (beta chain) described here comes from a study of T and B cells in COVID-19 patients (dated by TCRdb to the early 2020s). General notes on the study: In this study, adaptive immunity was profiled in COVID-19 patients who either had active infection or had recovered, using TRB and IGH repertoire sequencing of peripheral blood. A recovered cohort comprised 19 patients contributing 20 samples, mostly after mild to moderate COVID-19 managed as outpatients. A median age of around 35 years was recorded in the recovered cohort versus around 67 years in the active-infection cohort. In the active-infection cohort, three fifths of the roughly 20 patients were critically ill and required mechanical ventilation or ECMO. Comorbidities linked to unfavorable COVID-19 outcome were present in 18 of 20 patients in the active-infection cohort. The TCR and BCR sequence repository comprised around 35 patients and under 85 time points, with over 7 million TCR sequences analysed. Because samples were available both during active disease and after recovery, a couple of patients were counted in both the recovered and the active cohorts. An age-matched reference group of about 40 healthy donors negative for COVID-19 antibodies was used as the comparison for repertoire analyses. As many as 9 follow-up blood samples were collected from each patient, and in some individuals these samples spanned different disease stages. The paper's findings and limits, for the study overall: The cohort was judged too small for assessing how HLA contributes to COVID-19 susceptibility or severity. TRB repertoires were found to be highly clonal in active COVID-19, whereas diversity and richness at recovery were found to rise above healthy donor levels. Blood samples from mildly ill patients during symptoms and early samples from severe cases were scarce. The reported TCR clusters were said to need prospective validation before any clinical use. Specific T cell subsets (CD4+/Treg/CD8+) and sorted SARS-CoV-2-responsive or tetramer+ T cells had not yet been sequenced, with those experiments still ongoing. A total of some 2,000 TCR clusters were exclusive to the recovered cohort, and 25 to 35 of those clusters were low-pGen clusters. Patients with COVID-19 were reported to show strongly skewed TRBV/TRBJ gene usage.

The sequencing machine was an Illumina MiSeq. TRB rearrangements were amplified by multiplex PCR with BIOMED2 TRB-A/B primer pools. Illumina-compatible adapters and 7-nucleotide sample barcodes were attached to the amplicons through two consecutive PCRs. Phusion HS II polymerase was used for all library PCRs. Amplicons were gel-purified with the NucleoSpin Gel and PCR Clean-up kit, quantified on Qubit, and pooled at around 4 nM. Before Illumina next-generation sequencing, the quality of the amplicon pool was assessed on an Agilent 2100 Bioanalyzer. Concerning the study's data processing: Annotation of TRB rearrangements was performed with MiXCR 3.0.8 using the default MiXCR reference library. Non-productive reads and sequences with fewer than 2 reads were removed, and every unique CDR3 nucleotide sequence was treated as one clone. R 3.5.1 was used to calculate clonality, diversity, richness and V-J gene usage. TCR clustering by CDR3 similarity used GLIPH2, with generation probabilities calculated by OLGA. GLIPH2 clusters were kept only when the clusters contained at least four unique TCR clonotypes present in at least three individuals. The public reads were reanalyzed by TCRdb: fastp trimming at Q25, MiXCR alignment, in-frame beta chains only. Each CDR3 protein gets just one entry, which takes the most common genes and DNA from the rows behind it. V and J calls and clone size were set by TCRdb, not the authors. The sample data list over a thousand distinct CDR3 sequences, and approximately 24% of these were observed just once. The ten largest clones represent roughly 51% of the sample.

Genomic DNA extracted from blood, in amounts of roughly 250-500 ng, served as the starting material for amplifying TRB repertoires. Between the V and J ends, shortened by 9 bases and 0 bases respectively, the junction contains 17 bases. The CDR1 and CDR2 encoded by the germline V gene (reference sequence) are LNHDA and SQIVND. Inclusive of the bounding cysteine and phenylalanine, the CDR3 is 15 residues long. Of all the DNA, just the CDR3 is kept, 45 bases in frame from base 1. This clonotype qualifies as medium-sized (0.01 to 0.1%). There is no known antigen for this receptor. No base qualities exist here, and no much larger clone lies one base off it.

This TCR was sampled from a human donor with active COVID-19. Recombination joined TRBV19 with TRBJ1-1; a weak D assignment points to TRBD1 (6 bases agree). The source material was blood. The bases are TGTGCCAGCCAAACTGGACAGAGCATGAACACTGAAGCTTTCTTT. Translated, this is CASQTGQSMNTEAFF.